Shown below are 21 T cell receptor beta chains from a single sample sequenced in a study of T cell responses to AZD1222 COVID-19 vaccine. Sequenced by immunoSEQ multiplex PCR; TCRdb stores in-frame clones only, minus some. The sample has roughly 100,000 clones; around 90% are singletons. The sample here was peripheral blood, taken on day 0 of AZD1222 vaccination. The receptors were sampled from an adult in good health.

The chain joins TRBV6-5 to TRBJ1-3; 9 bases fit TRBD1. CDR3 length: 16 amino acids. Germline V gene lookup returns CDR1 MNHEY and CDR2 SVGAGI. V gave up 0 bases and J gave up 3 bases; unmatched junction bases: 3. CDR3 nucleotides: TGTGCCAGCAGTTACTCAAACAGGGGGCTTGGAAACACCATATATTTT. It codes for CASSYSNRGLGNTIYF.

This clone was counted a few times. The rearrangement joins TRBV18 to TRBJ1-2; possible D gene TRBD1, 6 bases. V was pared by 0 bases and J by 4 bases, with 12 bases between. Germline V CDR1 and CDR2: KGHSH, LQKENI. The CDR3 has 15 amino acids. CDR3 protein: CASSPPATGAYGYTF. CDR3 DNA sequence: TGTGCCAGCTCACCACCAGCGACAGGAGCCTATGGCTACACCTTC.

This clone was counted a single time. This chain connects TRBV18 to TRBJ2-7; D not resolved. Looked up from germline, CDR1 is KGHSH and CDR2 is LQKENI. The CDR3 is 14 residues long. Trimming removed 3 bases at V and 3 bases at J, with 12 bases between. CDR3 sequence (DNA): TGTGCCAGCTCACCTCCGCTAGGTATCTACGAGCAGTACTTC. Translating it yields CASSPPLGIYEQYF.

This clone was counted only a few times. The chain carries TRBV28 and TRBJ1-2; D is perhaps TRBD1 (6 bases). Per the germline V gene, CDR1 is MDHEN and CDR2 is SYDVKM. V was clipped by 7 bases and J by 4 bases, with 16 bases between them. There are 14 residues in the CDR3. CDR3 protein: CASTLGGFAYGYTF. CDR3 coding DNA: TGTGCCAGCACCCTAGGGGGTTTCGCCTATGGCTACACCTTC.

This chain uses TRBV5-1 with TRBJ1-2; D remains ambiguous. CDR1 is SGHRS and CDR2 is YFSETQ in the germline V gene. V gave up 4 bases and J gave up 8 bases, with 15 bases separating them. The CDR3 is 13 residues long. The CDR3 sequence is CASSPTEKDGYTF. The CDR3, as DNA: TGCGCCAGCAGCCCAACCGAAAAGGACGGCTACACCTTC.

This chain uses TRBV9 with TRBJ1-2, with 8 bases fitting TRBD1. Trimming removed 4 bases from V and 4 bases from J; junction bases left unmatched: 6. In germline, CDR1 is SGDLS, CDR2 YYNGEE. The CDR3 is 14 residues long. The CDR3 sequence: CASSPQGEVYGYTF. The CDR3 coding sequence is TGTGCCAGCAGCCCACAGGGGGAGGTCTATGGCTACACCTTC.

The CDR3 loop reads CASSPNVGTYGYTF. CDR3 in DNA: TGTGCCAGCAGCCCCAATGTGGGGACCTATGGCTACACCTTC. V and J are TRBV4-2 and TRBJ1-2; D may be TRBD1 (5 bases). Trimming took 4 bases from V and 4 from J, leaving 13 bases between them. The germline V gene has CDR1 LGHNA and CDR2 YNFKEQ. The CDR3 is made up of 14 amino acids.

The rearrangement joins TRBV19 to TRBJ1-1, with D maybe TRBD1 (5 bases). Germline V CDR1 and CDR2: LNHDA, SQIVND (reference sequence). Trimming removed 7 bases at V and 1 base at J, with 10 bases between. This CDR3 contains 13 residues. The CDR3 nucleotides read TGTGCCAGTACGAAGGGACGGAACACTGAAGCTTTCTTT. Translation: CASTKGRNTEAFF.

V usage is TRBV5-1 and J usage is TRBJ2-1, with 10 bases aligning to TRBD2. The trim removed 0 bases at V and 2 bases at J, leaving 2 bases unmatched. CDR3 length: 16 residues. Germline V CDR1 and CDR2: SGHRS, YFSETQ. CDR3 sequence (DNA): TGCGCCAGCAGCTTGGCCGGACTAGCGGCCTACAATGAGCAGTTCTTC. Protein: CASSLAGLAAYNEQFF. Filled out from reference TRBV5-1 and TRBJ2-1, the complete variable domain reads KAGVTQTPRYLIKTRGQQVTLSCSPISGHRSVSWYQQTPGQGLQFLFEYFSETQRNKGNFPGRFSGRQFSNSRSEMNVSTLELGDSALYLCASSLAGLAAYNEQFFGPGTRLTVL.

The V and J genes are TRBV2 and TRBJ1-2, with D tentatively TRBD1 (5 bases). The CDR3 sequence is 15 residues long. Trimming left V 2 bases short and J 4 bases short, with 14 bases between. The germline gives CDR1 SNHLY, CDR2 FYNNEI. CDR3 nucleotide sequence: TGTGCCAGCAGTGAATCGAAGGGGTCCGTCTATGGCTACACCTTC. It encodes CASSESKGSVYGYTF.

The V call is TRBV9, the J call TRBJ1-3, with TRBD1 as a possible D gene (5 bases). The V gene's germline CDR1 is SGDLS and CDR2 YYNGEE. The CDR3 has 14 amino acids. Trimming removed 5 bases from V and 4 bases from J, with 13 bases in between. CDR3 nucleotides: TGTGCCAGCAGGGGGGGAGGTATCGGAAACACCATATATTTT. Translating it yields CASRGGGIGNTIYF.

The chain combines TRBV18 with TRBJ2-7; a weak D match, TRBD2 (6 bases). Germline CDR1 KGHSH, CDR2 LQKENI. The CDR3 has 16 residues. V shed 3 bases and J shed 1 base, with 16 bases lying between them. Here the CDR3 reads CASSPGSPGESYEQYF. DNA of the CDR3: TGTGCCAGCTCACCCGGATCCCCGGGGGAGTCCTACGAGCAGTACTTC. The full variable domain, completed using reference TRBV18 and TRBJ2-7, is NAGVMQNPRHLVRRRGQEARLRCSPMKGHSHVYWYRQLPEEGLKFMVYLQKENIIDESGMPKERFSAEFPKEGPSILRIQQVVRGDSAAYFCASSPGSPGESYEQYFGPGTRLTVT.

The chain is built from TRBV2 and TRBJ2-1, with D perhaps matching TRBD1 (5 bases). Germline V gives CDR1 SNHLY, CDR2 FYNNEI. Trimming stripped 4 bases from V and 7 bases from J, with 11 bases between. CDR3 length equals 13 residues. CDR3 protein: CASSAQGLNEQFF. As DNA, the CDR3 is TGTGCCAGCAGTGCGCAGGGCTTGAATGAGCAGTTCTTC.

The chain uses TRBV6-5 and TRBJ2-7, with a possible D match to TRBD1 (6 bases). V dropped 0 bases and J dropped 5 bases, with 14 bases sitting between them. Germline lookup yields CDR1 MNHEY and CDR2 SVGAGI. This CDR3 contains 15 residues. CDR3: CASSYSPGVADEQYF. CDR3 sequence (DNA): TGTGCCAGCAGTTACTCGCCAGGGGTGGCGGACGAGCAGTACTTC.

The chain recombines TRBV18 with TRBJ1-5, with D perhaps TRBD1 (6 bases). CDR3 length: 17 residues. V dropped 4 bases and J dropped 2 bases, with 18 bases sitting between them. CDR1 is KGHSH, CDR2 LQKENI, per germline. This chain's CDR3 is CASSLNSGAAGNQPQHF. In nucleotides, the CDR3 is TGTGCCAGCTCACTTAACTCAGGGGCCGCTGGCAATCAGCCCCAGCATTTT.

The chain uses TRBV6-1 and TRBJ2-5; TRBD1 matches 8 bases. The V and J ends lost 2 bases and 5 bases, in that order; junction bases with no gene match: 7. Germline CDR1 reads MNHNS; CDR2 reads SASEGT. This CDR3 is built from 15 residues. The CDR3 DNA is TGTGCCAGCAGTGAATTGACAGGGGAATCGGAGACCCAGTACTTC. Its protein is CASSELTGESETQYF.

CDR3 nucleotide sequence: TGCAGTGCTAGTCCAGCGACCTACGAGCAGTACTTC. Residues: CSASPATYEQYF. The chain uses TRBV20-1 and TRBJ2-7; D remains unclear. The germline CDR1 and CDR2 sequences are DFQATT and SNEGSKA (reference sequence). The CDR3 totals 12 residues. Trimming left V 3 bases short and J 2 bases short, with 8 bases between.

The CDR3 DNA follows: TGCGCCAGCAGTGAAAGGGATGAGCAGTTCTTC. It translates to CASSERDEQFF. This rearrangement joins TRBV10-2 to TRBJ2-1; D uncertain. Germline lookup yields CDR1 WSHSY and CDR2 SAAADI. The CDR3 contains 11 residues. Trimming took off 3 bases at V and 8 bases at J, with 5 bases between the two ends.

The chain recombines TRBV27 with TRBJ2-2; 8 bases are shared with TRBD1. V was pared by 5 bases and J by 4 bases, with 9 bases of the junction left unmatched. The CDR3 totals 16 residues. Germline V gene lookup returns CDR1 MNHEY and CDR2 SMNVEV (reference sequence). This CDR3 reads CASSAAGGITTGELFF. DNA for the CDR3: TGTGCCAGCAGTGCCGCAGGGGGCATCACCACCGGGGAGCTGTTTTTT.

This chain joins TRBV7-2 and TRBJ1-2, with D perhaps matching TRBD1 (6 bases). From germline, CDR1 is SGHTA and CDR2 FQGNSA. CDR3 length: 14 amino acids. V was clipped by 6 bases and J by 2 bases, with 13 bases between them. CDR3 in amino acids: CASRGITGNYGYTF. For the CDR3, the DNA is TGTGCCAGCAGGGGGATTACAGGGAACTATGGCTACACCTTC.

The chain recombines TRBV9 with TRBJ2-3; 7 nucleotides agree with TRBD1. There are 16 residues in the CDR3. The germline CDR1 and CDR2 sequences are SGDLS and YYNGEE. The junction had 8 bases not matched to a gene; V was cut back by 4 bases and J by 0 bases. CDR3: CASSRDRPPSTDTQYF. The CDR3 DNA reads as TGTGCCAGCAGCAGGGACAGACCACCTAGCACAGATACGCAGTATTTT.